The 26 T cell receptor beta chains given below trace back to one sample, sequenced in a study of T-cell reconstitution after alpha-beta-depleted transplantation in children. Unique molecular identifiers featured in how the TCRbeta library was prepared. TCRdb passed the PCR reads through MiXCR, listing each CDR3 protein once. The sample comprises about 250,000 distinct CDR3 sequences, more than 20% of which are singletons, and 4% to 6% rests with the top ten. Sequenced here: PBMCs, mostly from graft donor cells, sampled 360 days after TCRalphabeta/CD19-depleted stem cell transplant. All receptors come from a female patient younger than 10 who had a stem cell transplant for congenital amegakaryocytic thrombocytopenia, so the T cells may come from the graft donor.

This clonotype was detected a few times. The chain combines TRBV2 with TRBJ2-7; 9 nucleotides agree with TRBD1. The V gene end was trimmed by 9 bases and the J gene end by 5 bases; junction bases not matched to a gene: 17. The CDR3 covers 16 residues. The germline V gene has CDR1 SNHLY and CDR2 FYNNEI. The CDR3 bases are TGTGCCAGGTCTTTAGCACCGGGACAGGGCATCCACGAGCAGTACTTC. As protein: CARSLAPGQGIHEQYF.

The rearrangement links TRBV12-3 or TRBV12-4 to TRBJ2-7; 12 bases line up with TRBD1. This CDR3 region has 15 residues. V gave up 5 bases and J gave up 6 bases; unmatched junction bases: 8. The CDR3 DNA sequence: TGTGCCAGCAGTCCCCGGGGACAGGGGGCGCCCGAGCAGTACTTC. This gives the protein CASSPRGQGAPEQYF.

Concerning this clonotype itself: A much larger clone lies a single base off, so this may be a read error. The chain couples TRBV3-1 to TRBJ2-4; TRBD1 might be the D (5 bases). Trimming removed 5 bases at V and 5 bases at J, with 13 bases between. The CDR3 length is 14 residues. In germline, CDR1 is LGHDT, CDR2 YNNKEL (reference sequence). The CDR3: CASSTRNRQNIQYF. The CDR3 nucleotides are TGTGCCAGCAGCACACGAAACAGGCAAAACATTCAGTACTTC. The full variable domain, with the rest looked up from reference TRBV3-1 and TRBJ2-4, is DTAVSQTPKYLVTQMGNDKSIKCEQNLGHDTMYWYKQDSKKFLKIMFSYNNKELIINETVPNRFSPKSPDKAHLNLHINSLELGDSAVYFCASSTRNRQNIQYFGAGTRLSVL.

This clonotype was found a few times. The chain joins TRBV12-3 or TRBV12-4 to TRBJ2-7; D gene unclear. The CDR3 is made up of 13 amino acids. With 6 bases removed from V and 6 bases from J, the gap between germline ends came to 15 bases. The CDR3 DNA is TGTGCCAGCAGACCCACCAATGGCGGCGAGCAGTACTTC. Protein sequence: CASRPTNGGEQYF.

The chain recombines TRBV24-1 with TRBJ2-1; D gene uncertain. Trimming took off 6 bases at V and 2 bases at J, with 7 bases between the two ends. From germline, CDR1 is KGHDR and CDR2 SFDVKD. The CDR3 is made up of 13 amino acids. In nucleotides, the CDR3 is TGTGCCACCAGTTCGCGGCCCTACAATGAGCAGTTCTTC. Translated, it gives CATSSRPYNEQFF.

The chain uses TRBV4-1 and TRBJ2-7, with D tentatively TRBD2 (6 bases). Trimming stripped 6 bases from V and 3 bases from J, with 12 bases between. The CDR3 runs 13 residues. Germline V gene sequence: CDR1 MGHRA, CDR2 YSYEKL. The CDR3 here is CASSPFGGYEQYF. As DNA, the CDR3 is TGCGCCAGCAGTCCCTTCGGGGGCTACGAGCAGTACTTC.

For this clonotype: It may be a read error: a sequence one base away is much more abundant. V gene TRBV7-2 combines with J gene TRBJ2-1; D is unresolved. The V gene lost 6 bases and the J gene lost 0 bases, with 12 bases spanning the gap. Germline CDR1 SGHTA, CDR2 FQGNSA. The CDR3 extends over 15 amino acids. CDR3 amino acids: CASSRGTVSYNEQFF. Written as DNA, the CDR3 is TGTGCCAGCAGTAGAGGCACGGTCTCCTACAATGAGCAGTTCTTC.

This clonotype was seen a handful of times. The DNA for the CDR3 is TGTGCCAGCAGCTGGCGGAGTGAGCAGTTCTTC. It translates to CASSWRSEQFF. The chain combines TRBV7-9 with TRBJ2-1; no firm D call. V was pared by 4 bases and J by 9 bases, with 7 bases between. The germline V gene has CDR1 SEHNR and CDR2 FQNEAQ (reference sequence). This CDR3 is built from 11 residues.

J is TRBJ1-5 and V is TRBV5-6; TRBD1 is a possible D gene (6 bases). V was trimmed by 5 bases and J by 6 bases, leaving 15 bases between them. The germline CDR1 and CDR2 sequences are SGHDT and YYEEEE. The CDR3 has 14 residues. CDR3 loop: CASSYGQLTQPQHF. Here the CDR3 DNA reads TGTGCCAGCAGTTACGGACAGTTGACTCAGCCCCAGCATTTT.

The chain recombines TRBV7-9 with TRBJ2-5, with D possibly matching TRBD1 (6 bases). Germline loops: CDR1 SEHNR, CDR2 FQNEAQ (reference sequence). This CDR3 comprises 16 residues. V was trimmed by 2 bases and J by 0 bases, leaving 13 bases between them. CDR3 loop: CASSLNPRDNQETQYF. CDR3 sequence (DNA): TGTGCCAGCAGCTTAAATCCCCGGGACAACCAAGAGACCCAGTACTTC.

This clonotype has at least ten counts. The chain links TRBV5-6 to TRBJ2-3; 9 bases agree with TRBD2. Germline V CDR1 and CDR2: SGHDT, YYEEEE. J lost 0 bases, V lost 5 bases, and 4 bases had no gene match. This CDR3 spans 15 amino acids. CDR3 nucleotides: TGTGCCAGCAGTTTTAGCGGGAGTAGCACAGATACGCAGTATTTT. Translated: CASSFSGSSTDTQYF.

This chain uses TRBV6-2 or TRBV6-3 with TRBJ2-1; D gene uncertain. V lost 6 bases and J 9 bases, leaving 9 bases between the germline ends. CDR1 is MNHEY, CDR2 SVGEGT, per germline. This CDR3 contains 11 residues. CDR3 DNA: TGTGCCAGCAGCAATGTGGGTGAGCAGTTCTTC. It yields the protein CASSNVGEQFF.

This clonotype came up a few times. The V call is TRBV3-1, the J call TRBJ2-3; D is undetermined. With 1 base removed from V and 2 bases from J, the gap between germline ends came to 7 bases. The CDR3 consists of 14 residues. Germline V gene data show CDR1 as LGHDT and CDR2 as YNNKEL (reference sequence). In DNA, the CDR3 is TGTGCCAGCAGCCAAGGCGGAAACACAGATACGCAGTATTTT. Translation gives CASSQGGNTDTQYF.

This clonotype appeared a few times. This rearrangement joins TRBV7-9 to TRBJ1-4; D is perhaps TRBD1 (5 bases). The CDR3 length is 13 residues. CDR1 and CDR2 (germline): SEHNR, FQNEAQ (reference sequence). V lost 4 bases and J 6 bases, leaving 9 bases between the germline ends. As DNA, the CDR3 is TGTGCCAGCAGCTCGACGGGGGATGAAAAACTGTTTTTT. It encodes CASSSTGDEKLFF.

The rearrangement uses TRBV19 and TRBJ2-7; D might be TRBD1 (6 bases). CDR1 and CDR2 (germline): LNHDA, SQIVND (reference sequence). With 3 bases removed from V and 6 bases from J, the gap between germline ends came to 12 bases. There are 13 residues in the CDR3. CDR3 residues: CASSIRQGSEQYF. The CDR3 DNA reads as TGTGCCAGTAGTATCCGGCAGGGGAGCGAGCAGTACTTC. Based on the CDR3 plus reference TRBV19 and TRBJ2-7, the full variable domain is DGGITQSPKYLFRKEGQNVTLSCEQNLNHDAMYWYRQDPGQGLRLIYYSQIVNDFQKGDIAEGYSVSREKKESFPLTVTSAQKNPTAFYLCASSIRQGSEQYFGPGTRLTVT.

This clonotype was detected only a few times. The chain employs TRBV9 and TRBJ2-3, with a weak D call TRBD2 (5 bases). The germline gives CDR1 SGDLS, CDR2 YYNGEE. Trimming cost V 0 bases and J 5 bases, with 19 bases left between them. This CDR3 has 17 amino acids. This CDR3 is CASSVGSGAGAIDTQYF. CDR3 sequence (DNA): TGTGCCAGCAGCGTAGGCTCCGGCGCGGGTGCAATAGATACGCAGTATTTT.

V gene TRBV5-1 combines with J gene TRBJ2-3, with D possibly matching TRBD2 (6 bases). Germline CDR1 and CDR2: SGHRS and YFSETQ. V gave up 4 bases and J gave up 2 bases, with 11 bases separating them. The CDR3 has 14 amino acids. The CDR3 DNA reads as TGCGCCAGCAGCCCCCTAGCGACCACAGATACGCAGTATTTT. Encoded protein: CASSPLATTDTQYF. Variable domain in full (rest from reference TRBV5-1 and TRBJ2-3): KAGVTQTPRYLIKTRGQQVTLSCSPISGHRSVSWYQQTPGQGLQFLFEYFSETQRNKGNFPGRFSGRQFSNSRSEMNVSTLELGDSALYLCASSPLATTDTQYFGPGTRLTVL.

CDR3 nucleotide sequence: TGCGCCAGCAGAAGCCTGTATACCTCCTCCTACGAGCAGTACTTC. Its translation is CASRSLYTSSYEQYF. The gene calls are TRBV23-1 and TRBJ2-7, with D unclear. TRBV23-1 is identified as an open reading frame with a role that is uncertain. This CDR3 has 15 residues. Deletions cut 6 bases from V and 0 bases from J, with 15 bases between.

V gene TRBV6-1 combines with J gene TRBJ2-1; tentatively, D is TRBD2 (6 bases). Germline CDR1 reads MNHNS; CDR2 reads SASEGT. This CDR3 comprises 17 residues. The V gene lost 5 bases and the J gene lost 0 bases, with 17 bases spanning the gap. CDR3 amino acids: CASSPRKRASSYNEQFF. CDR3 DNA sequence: TGTGCCAGCAGTCCTCGTAAGCGGGCAAGCTCCTACAATGAGCAGTTCTTC.

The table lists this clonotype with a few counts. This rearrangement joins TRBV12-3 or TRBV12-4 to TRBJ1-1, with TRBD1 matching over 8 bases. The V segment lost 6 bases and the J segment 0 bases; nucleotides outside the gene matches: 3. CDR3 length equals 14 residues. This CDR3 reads CASSRQGLNTEAFF. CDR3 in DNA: TGTGCCAGCAGCAGACAGGGGTTGAACACTGAAGCTTTCTTT.

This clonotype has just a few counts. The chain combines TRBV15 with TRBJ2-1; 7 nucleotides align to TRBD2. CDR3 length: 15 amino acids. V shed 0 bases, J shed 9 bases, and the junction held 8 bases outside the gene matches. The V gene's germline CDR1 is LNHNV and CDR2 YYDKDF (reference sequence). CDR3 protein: CATSRDGGGSIEQFF. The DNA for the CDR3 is TGTGCCACCAGCAGAGATGGGGGGGGATCGATTGAGCAGTTCTTC.

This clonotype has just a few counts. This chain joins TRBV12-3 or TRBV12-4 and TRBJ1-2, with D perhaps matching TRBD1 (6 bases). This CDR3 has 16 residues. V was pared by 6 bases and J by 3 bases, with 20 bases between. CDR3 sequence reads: CASSRDTPPLDYGYTF. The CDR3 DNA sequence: TGTGCCAGCAGCCGGGACACGCCACCCCTAGACTATGGCTACACCTTC.

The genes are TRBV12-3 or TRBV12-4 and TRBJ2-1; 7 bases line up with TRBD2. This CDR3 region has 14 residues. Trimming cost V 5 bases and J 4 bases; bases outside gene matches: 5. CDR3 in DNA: TGTGCCAGCAGTAAAGCGGGATCTTACAATGAGCAGTTCTTC. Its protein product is CASSKAGSYNEQFF.

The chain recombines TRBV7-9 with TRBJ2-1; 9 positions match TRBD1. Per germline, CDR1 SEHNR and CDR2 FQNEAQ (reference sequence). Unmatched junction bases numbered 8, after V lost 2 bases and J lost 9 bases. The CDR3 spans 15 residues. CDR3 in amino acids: CASSLTYRGHSEQFF. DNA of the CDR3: TGTGCCAGCAGCTTAACATACAGGGGGCACAGTGAGCAGTTCTTC.

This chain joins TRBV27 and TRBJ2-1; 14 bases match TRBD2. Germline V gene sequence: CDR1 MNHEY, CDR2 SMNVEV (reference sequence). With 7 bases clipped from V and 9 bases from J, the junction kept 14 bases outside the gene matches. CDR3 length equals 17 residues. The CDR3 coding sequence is TGTGCCAGCAAACGTTTGACTAGCGGGAGGGCCTTGGGTGAGCAGTTCTTC. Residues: CASKRLTSGRALGEQFF.

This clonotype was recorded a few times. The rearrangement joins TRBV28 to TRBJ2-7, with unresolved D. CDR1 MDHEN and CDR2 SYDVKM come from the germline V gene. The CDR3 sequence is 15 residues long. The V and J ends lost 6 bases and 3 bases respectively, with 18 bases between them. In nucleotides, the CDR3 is TGTGCCAGCAGCCCCGGCGGCCTTATCTTCTACGAGCAGTACTTC. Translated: CASSPGGLIFYEQYF.